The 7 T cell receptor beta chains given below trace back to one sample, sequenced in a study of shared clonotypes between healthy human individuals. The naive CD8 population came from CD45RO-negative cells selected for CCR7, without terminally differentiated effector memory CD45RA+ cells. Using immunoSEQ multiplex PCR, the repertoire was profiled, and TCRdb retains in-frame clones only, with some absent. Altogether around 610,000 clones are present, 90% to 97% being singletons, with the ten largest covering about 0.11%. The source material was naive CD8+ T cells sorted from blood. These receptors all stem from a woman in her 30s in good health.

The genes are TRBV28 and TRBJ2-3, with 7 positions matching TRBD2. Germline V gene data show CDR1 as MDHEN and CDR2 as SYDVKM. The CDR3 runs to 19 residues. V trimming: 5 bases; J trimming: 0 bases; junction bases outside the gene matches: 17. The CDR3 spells CASSPNRLFLAESTDTQYF. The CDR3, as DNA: TGTGCCAGCAGTCCGAACCGACTTTTCCTAGCGGAAAGCACAGATACGCAGTATTTT.

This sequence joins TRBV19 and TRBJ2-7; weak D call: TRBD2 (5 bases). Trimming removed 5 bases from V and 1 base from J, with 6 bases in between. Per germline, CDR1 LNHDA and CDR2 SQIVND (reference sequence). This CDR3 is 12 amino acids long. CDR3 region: CASSGESYEQYF. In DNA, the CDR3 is TGTGCCAGTAGTGGGGAGTCCTACGAGCAGTACTTC.

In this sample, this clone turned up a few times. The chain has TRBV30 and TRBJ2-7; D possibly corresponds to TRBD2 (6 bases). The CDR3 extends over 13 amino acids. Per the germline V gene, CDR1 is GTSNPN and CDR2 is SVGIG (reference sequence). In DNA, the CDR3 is TGTGGCATGGTGGGTGGGGAGGTCTACGAGCAGTACTTC. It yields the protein CGMVGGEVYEQYF.

DNA for the CDR3: TGTGCCAGCAGTAGGGACTGGACTAGCACAGATACGCAGTATTTT. Protein product: CASSRDWTSTDTQYF. The genes are TRBV6-6 and TRBJ2-3; tentatively, D is TRBD2 (6 bases). Trimming took off 5 bases at V and 0 bases at J, with 12 bases between the two ends. Germline V gene lookup returns CDR1 MNHNY and CDR2 SVGAGI (reference sequence). The length of the CDR3 is 15 residues.

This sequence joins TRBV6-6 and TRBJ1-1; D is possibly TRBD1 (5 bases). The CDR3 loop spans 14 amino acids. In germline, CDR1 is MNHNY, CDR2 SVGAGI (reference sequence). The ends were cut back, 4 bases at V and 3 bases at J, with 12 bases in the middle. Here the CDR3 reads CASSSTGGYTEAFF. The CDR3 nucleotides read TGTGCCAGCAGTTCCACGGGGGGGTACACTGAAGCTTTCTTT.

CDR3 nucleotides: TGTGCCAGTAGCGGTTTAGGACTAGCCCACAATGAGCAGTTCTTC. This codes for CASSGLGLAHNEQFF. This chain links TRBV19 with TRBJ2-1; 8 bases map to TRBD2. Germline V gene sequence: CDR1 LNHDA, CDR2 SQIVND (reference sequence). CDR3 length: 15 amino acids. The junction had 9 bases not matched to a gene; V was cut back by 6 bases and J by 5 bases. Full variable domain (remainder filled in from reference TRBV19 and TRBJ2-1): DGGITQSPKYLFRKEGQNVTLSCEQNLNHDAMYWYRQDPGQGLRLIYYSQIVNDFQKGDIAEGYSVSREKKESFPLTVTSAQKNPTAFYLCASSGLGLAHNEQFFGPGTRLTVL.

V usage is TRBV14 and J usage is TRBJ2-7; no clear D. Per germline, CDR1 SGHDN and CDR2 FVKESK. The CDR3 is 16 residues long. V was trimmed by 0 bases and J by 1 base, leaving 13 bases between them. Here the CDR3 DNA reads TGTGCCAGCAGCCAAGAAGAAGTCAGAGGATCCTACGAGCAGTACTTC. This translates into CASSQEEVRGSYEQYF.